These T cell receptor beta chains were read from a single sample in a study of blood T cells in healthy people across ages. In TCRdb, the 5' RACE reads were re-called with MiXCR into one record per CDR3 protein. The top ten hold under 3% of the sample, which has 700,000 to 900,000 distinct CDR3 sequences, roughly 24% seen once. These data are also associated with another study on T cells of mothers and their children.

Material: blood. The receptors shown here come from a boy aged 5-17 years in good health. Each CDR3 is given with its conserved first and last residue. Each record gives: D gene, V gene, J gene, clone size, CDR3 protein, CDR3 DNA. The D gene is left open where the match is weak. Size is omitted from some rows. Given values are once, few, many or a class for expanded clones.

>TRBD1|TRBV4-1|TRBJ1-1|NA
CASSQEGGQLKAFF
TGCGCCAGCAGCCAAGAAGGGGGACAGCTTAAAGCTTTCTTT
>TRBD1|TRBV20-1|TRBJ2-5|NA
CSAGQGAGETQYF
TGCAGTGCCGGACAGGGGGCGGGAGAGACCCAGTACTTC
>TRBD1|TRBV20-1|TRBJ1-3|few
CSARSGTGSGNTIYF
TGCAGTGCTAGATCCGGGACAGGCTCTGGAAACACCATATATTTT
>NA|TRBV20-1|TRBJ1-5|NA
CSADGRGQPQHF
TGCAGTGCTGACGGCCGCGGTCAGCCCCAGCATTTT
>NA|TRBV4-2|TRBJ2-3|NA
CASSQGRQVNLDTQYF
TGTGCCAGCAGCCAAGGCCGGCAGGTGAACTTAGATACGCAGTATTTT
>NA|TRBV11-2|TRBJ2-1|NA
CASSPLGGYNEQFF
TGTGCCAGCAGCCCCTTGGGGGGCTACAATGAGCAGTTCTTC
>NA|TRBV28|TRBJ1-4|few
CASINRDGNEKLFF
TGTGCCAGCATCAACAGGGATGGTAATGAAAAACTGTTTTTT
>TRBD1|TRBV20-1|TRBJ1-4|NA
CSARETQGGSEKLFF
TGCAGTGCTAGGGAAACCCAGGGGGGAAGTGAAAAACTGTTTTTT
>TRBD1|TRBV3-1|TRBJ1-4|NA
CASSPAQPGQGGEKLFF
TGTGCCAGCAGCCCAGCTCAGCCGGGACAGGGAGGTGAAAAACTGTTTTTT
>NA|TRBV23-1|TRBJ2-7|few
CASSQSGHDEQYF
TGCGCCAGCAGTCAATCGGGGCACGACGAGCAGTACTTC
>TRBD2|TRBV12-3/TRBV12-4|TRBJ2-1|NA
CASSFGGLAGAFF
TGTGCCAGCAGTTTTGGGGGACTAGCGGGGGCCTTCTTC
>TRBD2|TRBV6-6|TRBJ2-5|few
CASSYGLTSGAEAQYF
TGTGCCAGCAGTTACGGGCTTACTAGCGGCGCCGAGGCCCAGTACTTC
>NA|TRBV20-1|TRBJ2-1|few
CSATRGRGSYNEQFF
TGCAGTGCAACCCGGGGGCGCGGATCCTACAATGAGCAGTTCTTC
>NA|TRBV12-3/TRBV12-4|TRBJ2-1|NA
CASSLRPPHNEQFF
TGTGCCAGCAGTTTAAGGCCCCCACACAATGAGCAGTTCTTC
>NA|TRBV3-1|TRBJ2-2|many
CASSQGLEAGELFF
TGTGCCAGCAGCCAAGGACTCGAGGCAGGGGAGCTGTTTTTT